This entry is about one T cell receptor (beta chain). Its antigen is as yet unknown. When replicate PCRs were run on sorted subsets, they used approximately 210 ng DNA, about 30,000 T cell genomes. TCRdb's copy holds only in-frame clones and misses some; the assay was immunoSEQ multiplex PCR. The sample has more than 200,000 clones; just over 65% are singletons. The sample originates from a study of shared clonotypes between healthy human individuals. Findings and limits, study-wide: Compared with memory subsets, naive subsets generally had larger estimated richness. Despite large depth, sorted-subset datasets appeared incompletely sequenced.

The receptor comes from a man between 25 and 39 years old in good health. The sequenced sample was memory CD4+ T cells sorted from blood. The sample's subset: CD45RA-negative fraction.

This chain's CDR3 is CASSIYGGWNTEAFF. CDR3 coding DNA: TGTGCCAGCAGCATCTACGGGGGGTGGAACACTGAAGCTTTCTTT. This sequence joins TRBV11-2 and TRBJ1-1; weak D call: TRBD1 (5 bases). Germline loops: CDR1 SGHAT, CDR2 FQNNGV. V gave up 5 bases and J gave up 1 base, with 14 bases separating them. This CDR3 has 15 residues.